Below, 18 T cell receptor beta chains from the same sample are listed, as sequenced in a study of blood T cell repertoires in COVID-19. Sequencing was performed with immunoSEQ multiplex PCR; in TCRdb, only in-frame clones are kept and a portion is missing. The table records tens of thousands of clones, roughly 85% of them present only once. The sequenced material came from peripheral blood. All receptors come from a man in his 60s with COVID-19, enrolled during active disease.

V usage is TRBV5-1 and J usage is TRBJ1-3; perhaps TRBD1 as D (6 bases). Trimming stripped 1 base from V and 4 bases from J, with 12 bases between. Germline values: CDR1 SGHRS, CDR2 YFSETQ. This CDR3 contains 15 residues. In DNA, the CDR3 is TGCGCCAGCAGCTTGTCTGGGGGCGCCGGAAACACCATATATTTT. Its protein product is CASSLSGGAGNTIYF.

This clone has only a few counts. The chain has TRBV12-3 or TRBV12-4 and TRBJ1-5; 8 nucleotides agree with TRBD1. After removal of 6 bases from V and 6 bases from J, the junction contained 4 bases not matched to a gene. The CDR3 contains 13 residues. In DNA, the CDR3 is TGTGCCAGCAGCCAGACAGGGGCTCAGCCCCAGCATTTT. It encodes CASSQTGAQPQHF.

V usage is TRBV18 and J usage is TRBJ1-2; D is uncertain. Trimming took 0 bases from V and 0 from J, leaving 5 bases between them. The CDR3 runs to 14 residues. Germline V gene lookup returns CDR1 KGHSH and CDR2 LQKENI. The CDR3 spells CASSPPAANYGYTF. For the CDR3, the DNA is TGTGCCAGCTCACCACCGGCGGCTAACTATGGCTACACCTTC. Combining the CDR3 with reference TRBV18 and TRBJ1-2 gives the whole variable domain NAGVMQNPRHLVRRRGQEARLRCSPMKGHSHVYWYRQLPEEGLKFMVYLQKENIIDESGMPKERFSAEFPKEGPSILRIQQVVRGDSAAYFCASSPPAANYGYTFGSGTRLTVV.

This chain uses TRBV5-1 with TRBJ2-3; a possible D gene is TRBD1 (6 bases). CDR3 length: 15 residues. From germline, CDR1 is SGHRS and CDR2 YFSETQ. Trimming removed 2 bases from V and 1 base from J, with 11 bases in between. CDR3 region: CASSFGGFGTDTQYF. The CDR3 DNA is TGCGCCAGCAGCTTTGGGGGCTTCGGCACAGATACGCAGTATTTT.

This sequence joins TRBV12-3 or TRBV12-4 and TRBJ1-6; D call uncertain. V lost 6 bases and J 7 bases, leaving 10 bases between the germline ends. The CDR3 runs to 13 residues. The CDR3 is CASSPSENSPLHF. Here the CDR3 DNA reads TGTGCCAGCAGCCCATCGGAGAATTCACCCCTCCACTTT.

The chain uses TRBV2 and TRBJ2-5; D may be TRBD1 (7 bases). Trimming left V 4 bases short and J 2 bases short, with 14 bases between. The CDR3 sequence is 15 residues long. Germline lookup yields CDR1 SNHLY and CDR2 FYNNEI. CDR3 residues: CASSVQGGDQETQYF. In nucleotides, the CDR3 is TGTGCCAGCAGTGTGCAGGGGGGTGATCAAGAGACCCAGTACTTC.

The J gene is TRBJ2-7, the V gene TRBV9; 9 bases align to TRBD1. The CDR3 is 15 amino acids. The ends lost 3 bases at V and 2 bases at J; junction bases unmatched: 6. Per the germline V gene, CDR1 is SGDLS and CDR2 is YYNGEE. The CDR3 is CASSATGGVTYEQYF. The CDR3 DNA reads TGTGCCAGCAGCGCGACAGGGGGAGTAACCTACGAGCAGTACTTC.

The gene calls are TRBV7-3 and TRBJ2-5, with TRBD1 matching 12 bases. The V gene end was trimmed by 5 bases and the J gene end by 4 bases; junction bases not matched to a gene: 8. Looked up from germline, CDR1 is SGHTA and CDR2 is FQGTGA. The CDR3 runs to 16 residues. CDR3: CASSLGQGAGTETQYF. For the CDR3, the DNA is TGTGCCAGCAGCCTGGGACAGGGGGCGGGAACAGAGACCCAGTACTTC.

This clone has only a few counts. This chain joins TRBV5-1 and TRBJ2-7, with 7 bases lining up with TRBD1. Germline CDR1 reads SGHRS; CDR2 reads YFSETQ. CDR3 length: 16 residues. V lost 4 bases and J lost 2; bases outside the gene matches: 12. The CDR3: CASSRSEDRTTYEQYF. Written as DNA, the CDR3 is TGCGCCAGCAGCCGGTCGGAGGACAGGACGACCTACGAGCAGTACTTC.

The chain joins TRBV6-2 or TRBV6-3 to TRBJ1-5; unclear D gene. CDR3 length: 14 amino acids. V shed 4 bases and J shed 5 bases, with 12 bases lying between them. CDR1 and CDR2 (germline): MNHEY, SVGEGT. For the CDR3, the DNA is TGTGCCAGCAGTTCCGGAGGCGGCGATCAGCCCCAGCATTTT. Translated, it gives CASSSGGGDQPQHF.

The rearrangement uses TRBV30 and TRBJ1-1; TRBD1 aligns across 9 bases. Germline trimming cut 2 bases from V and 5 bases from J; bases unmatched to any gene: 18. Germline CDR1 and CDR2: GTSNPN and SVGIG (reference sequence). This CDR3 comprises 18 residues. CDR3 region: CAWSKTGTGWPRGTEAFF. CDR3 DNA sequence: TGTGCCTGGAGTAAAACCGGGACAGGGTGGCCAAGAGGGACTGAAGCTTTCTTT.

The chain has TRBV12-3 or TRBV12-4 and TRBJ1-1, with D possibly matching TRBD1 (5 bases). V was clipped by 7 bases and J by 10 bases, with 19 bases between them. The CDR3 totals 13 residues. The CDR3: CASTFRGERGAFF. As DNA, the CDR3 is TGTGCCAGCACCTTTCGGGGGGAGAGGGGAGCTTTCTTT.

The V gene is TRBV5-6, the J gene TRBJ2-7; maybe TRBD2 (5 bases). V dropped 6 bases and J dropped 7 bases, with 14 bases sitting between them. The CDR3 contains 12 residues. Germline CDR1 and CDR2: SGHDT and YYEEEE. The CDR3 loop is CASMIPSGEQYF. The CDR3 DNA sequence: TGTGCCAGCATGATTCCCAGCGGAGAGCAGTACTTC.

The J gene is TRBJ2-3, the V gene TRBV18, with unresolved D. The length of the CDR3 is 15 residues. Germline V CDR1 and CDR2: KGHSH, LQKENI. Deletions cut 3 bases from V and 4 bases from J, with 14 bases between. The CDR3 DNA is TGTGCCAGCTCACCCCTCAACAGTGTGGCAGATACGCAGTATTTT. Translating it yields CASSPLNSVADTQYF.

The chain has TRBV30 and TRBJ1-1; D not resolved. Germline lookup yields CDR1 GTSNPN and CDR2 SVGIG (reference sequence). V shed 1 base and J shed 1 base, with 13 bases lying between them. The CDR3 runs 15 residues. The CDR3 nucleotides read TGTGCCTGGAGTGACCCCAGACTGGGGAACACTGAAGCTTTCTTT. Translated: CAWSDPRLGNTEAFF.

The CDR3 sequence is CASSQQQGFGSPLHF. In DNA form, the CDR3 reads TGTGCCAGCAGCCAACAACAGGGCTTTGGGTCACCCCTCCACTTT. The chain uses TRBV14 and TRBJ1-6; D possibly corresponds to TRBD1 (6 bases). CDR1 and CDR2 (germline): SGHDN, FVKESK. Trimming pared 2 bases from V and 10 bases from J, leaving 15 bases between. The CDR3 extends over 15 amino acids.

The count of this clone is one. The chain combines TRBV6-2 or TRBV6-3 with TRBJ2-7, with 14 bases fitting TRBD2. The CDR3 loop spans 18 amino acids. Per the germline V gene, CDR1 is MNHEY and CDR2 is SVGEGT. After removal of 5 bases from V and 3 bases from J, the junction contained 12 bases not matched to a gene. Here the CDR3 DNA reads TGTGCCAGCAGTAAAGGACTAGCGGGGGGCCCGACTTTCTACGAGCAGTACTTC. Encoded protein: CASSKGLAGGPTFYEQYF.

The chain has TRBV6-5 and TRBJ1-2, with 8 nucleotides matching TRBD1. CDR1 and CDR2 (germline): MNHEY, SVGAGI. The CDR3 is made up of 13 amino acids. V was clipped by 8 bases and J by 5 bases; unmatched bases: 7. The CDR3 bases are TGTGCCAGCGAGGCGACAGGGGTATATGGCTACACCTTC. This sequence encodes CASEATGVYGYTF.